The 8 T cell receptor beta chains presented below share a single source sample, sequenced in a study of blood T cell repertoires in COVID-19. Clones were sequenced by immunoSEQ multiplex PCR, and TCRdb holds only the in-frame ones, with some missing. The table has around 84,000 clones, about 70% seen once; the top ten hold about 5.7%. Sample: peripheral blood. These receptors all stem from a middle-aged man with active or convalescent COVID-19.

This clone was seen a handful of times. The chain uses TRBV2 and TRBJ1-3; the D gene is possibly TRBD1 (6 bases). Germline CDR1 reads SNHLY; CDR2 reads FYNNEI. The V end lost 8 bases, the J end lost 0 bases, and 14 bases lay between the germline ends. The CDR3 loop spans 15 amino acids. In DNA, the CDR3 is TGTGCCAGCGAGAGTACAGGGATCTCTGGAAACACCATATATTTT. Its translation is CASESTGISGNTIYF.

The genes are TRBV5-1 and TRBJ1-1; D uncertain. The V gene lost 0 bases and the J gene lost 1 base, with 10 bases spanning the gap. This CDR3 has 15 residues. Germline CDR1 SGHRS, CDR2 YFSETQ. The CDR3 DNA sequence: TGCGCCAGCAGCTTGGTAGGAGGAACGAACACTGAAGCTTTCTTT. It encodes CASSLVGGTNTEAFF.

This clone was observed a few times. The V and J genes are TRBV2 and TRBJ2-2; D gene uncertain. This CDR3 has 13 amino acids. Germline values: CDR1 SNHLY, CDR2 FYNNEI. Trimming took off 4 bases at V and 6 bases at J, with 9 bases between the two ends. This chain's CDR3 is CASSAASAGELFF. The DNA for the CDR3 is TGTGCCAGCAGTGCAGCATCGGCCGGGGAGCTGTTTTTT.

The J gene is TRBJ1-2, the V gene TRBV2; 8 nucleotides match TRBD1. The length of the CDR3 is 13 residues. CDR1 is SNHLY, CDR2 FYNNEI, per germline. With V trimmed by 8 bases and J by 4 bases, 6 bases remained unmatched. DNA of the CDR3: TGTGCCAGCGCGGACAGGGTTTTCTATGGCTACACCTTC. Protein product: CASADRVFYGYTF.

The rearrangement uses TRBV24-1 and TRBJ1-1, with D tentatively TRBD1 (6 bases). With 4 bases removed from V and 12 bases from J, the gap between germline ends came to 14 bases. Germline V gives CDR1 KGHDR, CDR2 SFDVKD. This CDR3 is built from 12 residues. The CDR3 nucleotides read TGTGCCACCAGTGAGCTGGGGCAGGGGCCTTTCTTT. Encoded protein: CATSELGQGPFF.

This chain connects TRBV7-6 to TRBJ1-4; 11 nucleotides line up with TRBD1. The CDR3 covers 14 residues. V was clipped by 5 bases and J by 7 bases; unmatched bases: 3. Germline lookup yields CDR1 SGHVS and CDR2 FNYEAQ. The CDR3 sequence is CASSPGTGGEKLFF. The CDR3 DNA sequence: TGTGCCAGCAGCCCTGGGACAGGGGGTGAAAAACTGTTTTTT.

This sequence joins TRBV20-1 and TRBJ1-2; TRBD1 aligns across 9 bases. CDR3 length equals 11 residues. V shed 6 bases, J shed 7 bases, and the junction held 3 bases outside the gene matches. Per the germline V gene, CDR1 is DFQATT and CDR2 is SNEGSKA (reference sequence). The CDR3 spells CSAPQGAGYTF. The DNA of the CDR3 is TGCAGTGCCCCACAGGGGGCTGGCTACACCTTC.

V is TRBV3-1 (or the pseudogene TRBV3-2) and J is TRBJ1-6; 12 positions agree with TRBD1. The trim removed 4 bases at V and 14 bases at J, leaving 6 bases unmatched. The CDR3 is 14 residues long. Germline V lookup: CDR1 LGHDT, CDR2 YNNKEL (reference sequence). CDR3 region: CASSPGQGAITLHF. CDR3 nucleotides: TGTGCCAGCAGCCCGGGACAGGGGGCTATCACCCTCCACTTT.